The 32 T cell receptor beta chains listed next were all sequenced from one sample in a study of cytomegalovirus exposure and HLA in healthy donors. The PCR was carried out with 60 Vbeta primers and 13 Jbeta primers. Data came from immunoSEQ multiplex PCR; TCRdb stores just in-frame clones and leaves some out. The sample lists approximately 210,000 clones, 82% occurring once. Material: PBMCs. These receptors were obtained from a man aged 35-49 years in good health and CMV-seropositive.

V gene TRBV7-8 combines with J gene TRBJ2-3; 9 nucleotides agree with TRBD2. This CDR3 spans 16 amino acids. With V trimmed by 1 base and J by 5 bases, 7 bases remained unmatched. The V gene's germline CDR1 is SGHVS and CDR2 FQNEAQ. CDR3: CASSLEETSGKDTQYF. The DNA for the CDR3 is TGTGCCAGCAGCTTAGAAGAGACTAGCGGAAAAGATACGCAGTATTTT.

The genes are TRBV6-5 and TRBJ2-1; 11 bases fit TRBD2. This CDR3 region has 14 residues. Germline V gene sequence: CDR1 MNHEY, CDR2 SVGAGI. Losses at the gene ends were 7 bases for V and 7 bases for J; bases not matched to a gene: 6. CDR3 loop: CASTVLAGENEQFF. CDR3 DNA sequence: TGTGCCAGCACGGTACTAGCGGGAGAGAATGAGCAGTTCTTC.

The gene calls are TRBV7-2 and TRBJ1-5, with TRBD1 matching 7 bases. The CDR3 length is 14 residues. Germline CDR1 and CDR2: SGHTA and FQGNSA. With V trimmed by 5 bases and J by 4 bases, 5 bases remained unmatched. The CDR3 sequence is CASSPHRGNQPQHF. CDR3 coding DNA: TGTGCCAGCAGCCCTCACAGGGGTAATCAGCCCCAGCATTTT. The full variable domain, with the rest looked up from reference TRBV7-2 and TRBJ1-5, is GAGVSQSPSNKVTEKGKDVELRCDPISGHTALYWYRQSLGQGLEFLIYFQGNSAPDKSGLPSDRFSAERTGGSVSTLTIQRTQQEDSAVYLCASSPHRGNQPQHFGDGTRLSIL.

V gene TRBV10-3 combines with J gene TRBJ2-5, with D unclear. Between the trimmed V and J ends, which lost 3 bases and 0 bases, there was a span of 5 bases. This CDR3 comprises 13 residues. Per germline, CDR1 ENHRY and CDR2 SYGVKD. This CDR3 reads CAISDEYQETQYF. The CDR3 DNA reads TGTGCCATCAGTGACGAGTACCAAGAGACCCAGTACTTC.

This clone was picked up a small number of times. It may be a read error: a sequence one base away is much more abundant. CDR3 protein: CASSQDWTYEQYV. The CDR3 DNA is TGTGCCAGCAGCCAGGACTGGACCTACGAGCAGTACGTC. V usage is TRBV4-2 and J usage is TRBJ2-7; a possible D gene is TRBD2 (5 bases). The CDR3 covers 13 residues. V lost 3 bases and J 2 bases, leaving 8 bases between the germline ends. Germline values: CDR1 LGHNA, CDR2 YNFKEQ.

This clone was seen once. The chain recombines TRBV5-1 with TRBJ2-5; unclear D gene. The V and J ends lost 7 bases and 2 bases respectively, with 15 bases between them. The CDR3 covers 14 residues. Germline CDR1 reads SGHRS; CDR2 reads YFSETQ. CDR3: CASQRNVVQETQYF. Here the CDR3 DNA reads TGCGCCAGCCAAAGAAACGTAGTTCAAGAGACCCAGTACTTC.

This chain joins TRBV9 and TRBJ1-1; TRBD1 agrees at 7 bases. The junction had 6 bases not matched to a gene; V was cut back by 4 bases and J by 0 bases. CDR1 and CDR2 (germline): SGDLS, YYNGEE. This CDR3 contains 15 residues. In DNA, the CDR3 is TGTGCCAGCAGCCCCCAAGGGACAGTGAACACTGAAGCTTTCTTT. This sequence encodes CASSPQGTVNTEAFF.

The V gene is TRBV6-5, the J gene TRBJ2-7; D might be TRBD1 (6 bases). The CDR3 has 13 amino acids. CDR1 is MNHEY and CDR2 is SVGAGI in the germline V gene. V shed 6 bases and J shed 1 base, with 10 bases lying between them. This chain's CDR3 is CASRWTASYEQYF. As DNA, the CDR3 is TGTGCCAGCAGGTGGACAGCATCCTACGAGCAGTACTTC.

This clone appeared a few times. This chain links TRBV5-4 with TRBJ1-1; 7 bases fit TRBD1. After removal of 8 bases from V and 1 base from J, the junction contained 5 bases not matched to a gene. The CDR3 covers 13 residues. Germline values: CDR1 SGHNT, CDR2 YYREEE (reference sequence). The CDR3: CASHRGSNTEAFF. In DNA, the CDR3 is TGTGCCAGTCACAGGGGTTCGAACACTGAAGCTTTCTTT.

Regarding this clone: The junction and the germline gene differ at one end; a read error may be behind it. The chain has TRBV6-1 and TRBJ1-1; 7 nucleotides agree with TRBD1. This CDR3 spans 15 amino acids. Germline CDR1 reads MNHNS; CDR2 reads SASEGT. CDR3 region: CVSRRGSQGDTEAFF. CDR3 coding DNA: TGTGTCAGCAGAAGAGGGTCCCAGGGGGATACTGAAGCTTTCTTT.

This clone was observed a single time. CDR3 sequence (DNA): TGTGCCAGCAGCCTCACAGGGCTCGATCTGAAGACCCAGTACTTC. Translated: CASSLTGLDLKTQYF. This sequence joins TRBV6-5 and TRBJ2-5; perhaps TRBD1 as D (6 bases). V was shortened by 6 bases and J by 6 bases, with 20 bases between the two germline ends. The CDR3 runs 15 residues. Germline values: CDR1 MNHEY, CDR2 SVGAGI.

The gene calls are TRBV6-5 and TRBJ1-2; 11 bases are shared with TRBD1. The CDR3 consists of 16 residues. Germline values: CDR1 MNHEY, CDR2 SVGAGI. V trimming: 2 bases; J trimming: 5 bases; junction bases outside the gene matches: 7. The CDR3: CASSYEGTGGQYGYTF. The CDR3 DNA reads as TGTGCCAGCAGTTACGAGGGGACAGGGGGGCAGTATGGCTACACCTTC.

The CDR3 nucleotides read TGTGCCAGCAGTAATGGACTAGCGGGAGAGAGTACGCAGTATTTT. Translating it yields CASSNGLAGESTQYF. The chain couples TRBV6-4 to TRBJ2-3; 13 bases are a match to TRBD2. The CDR3 consists of 15 residues. Unmatched junction bases numbered 7, after V lost 5 bases and J lost 8 bases. The germline CDR1 and CDR2 sequences are MRHNA and SNTAGT.

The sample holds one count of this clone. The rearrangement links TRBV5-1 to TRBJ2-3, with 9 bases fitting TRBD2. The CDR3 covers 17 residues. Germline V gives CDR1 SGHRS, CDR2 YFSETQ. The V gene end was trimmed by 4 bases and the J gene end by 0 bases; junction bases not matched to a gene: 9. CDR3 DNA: TGCGCCAGCAGCCTTCGACTAGCGGCCTCTAGCACAGATACGCAGTATTTT. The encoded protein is CASSLRLAASSTDTQYF. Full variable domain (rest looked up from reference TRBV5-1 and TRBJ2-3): KAGVTQTPRYLIKTRGQQVTLSCSPISGHRSVSWYQQTPGQGLQFLFEYFSETQRNKGNFPGRFSGRQFSNSRSEMNVSTLELGDSALYLCASSLRLAASSTDTQYFGPGTRLTVL.

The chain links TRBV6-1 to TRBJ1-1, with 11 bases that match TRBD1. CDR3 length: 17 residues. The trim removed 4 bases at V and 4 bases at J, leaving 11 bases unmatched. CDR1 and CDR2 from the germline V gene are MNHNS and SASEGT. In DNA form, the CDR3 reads TGTGCCAGCAGTGTCCCCGAGGGACAGGGGGTAGCCACTGAAGCTTTCTTT. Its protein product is CASSVPEGQGVATEAFF.

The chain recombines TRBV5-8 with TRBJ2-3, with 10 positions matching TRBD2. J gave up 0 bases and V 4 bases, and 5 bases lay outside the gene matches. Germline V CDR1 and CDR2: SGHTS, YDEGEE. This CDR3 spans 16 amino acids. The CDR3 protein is CASSRGLAASTDTQYF. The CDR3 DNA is TGTGCCAGCAGCCGTGGACTAGCGGCTAGCACAGATACGCAGTATTTT.

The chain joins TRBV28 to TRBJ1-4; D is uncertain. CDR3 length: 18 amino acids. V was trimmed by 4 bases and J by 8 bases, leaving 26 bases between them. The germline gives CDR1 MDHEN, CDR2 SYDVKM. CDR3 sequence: CASSSTTPTGGVGEKLFF. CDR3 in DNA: TGTGCCAGCAGTTCTACAACTCCTACCGGCGGGGTGGGAGAAAAACTGTTTTTT.

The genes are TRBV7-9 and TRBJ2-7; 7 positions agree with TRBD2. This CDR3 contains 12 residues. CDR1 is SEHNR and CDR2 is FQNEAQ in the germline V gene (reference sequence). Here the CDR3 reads CSSSLGGSEQYV. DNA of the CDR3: TGTTCCAGCTCGCTCGGGGGGAGTGAGCAGTACGTC.

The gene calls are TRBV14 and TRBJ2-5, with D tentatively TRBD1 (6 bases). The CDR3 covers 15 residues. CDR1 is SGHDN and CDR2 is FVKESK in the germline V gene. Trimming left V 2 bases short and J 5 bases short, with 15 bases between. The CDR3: CASSQPGTPIETQYF. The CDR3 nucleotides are TGTGCCAGCAGCCAACCCGGGACACCAATCGAGACCCAGTACTTC.

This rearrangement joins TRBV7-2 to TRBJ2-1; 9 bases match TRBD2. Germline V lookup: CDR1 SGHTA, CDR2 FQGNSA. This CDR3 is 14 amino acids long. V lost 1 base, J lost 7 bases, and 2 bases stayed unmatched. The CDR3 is CASSLEGLANEQFF. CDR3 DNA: TGTGCCAGCAGCTTAGAGGGACTAGCTAATGAGCAGTTCTTC.

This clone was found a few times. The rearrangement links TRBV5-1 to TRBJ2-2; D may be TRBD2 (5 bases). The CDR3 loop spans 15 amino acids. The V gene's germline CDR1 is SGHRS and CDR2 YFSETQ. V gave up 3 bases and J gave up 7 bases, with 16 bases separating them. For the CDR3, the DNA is TGCGCCAGCAGCTCCCCAACGGTTCGGGGCGGGGAGCTGTTTTTT. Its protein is CASSSPTVRGGELFF. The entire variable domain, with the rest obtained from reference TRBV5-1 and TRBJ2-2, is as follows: KAGVTQTPRYLIKTRGQQVTLSCSPISGHRSVSWYQQTPGQGLQFLFEYFSETQRNKGNFPGRFSGRQFSNSRSEMNVSTLELGDSALYLCASSSPTVRGGELFFGEGSRLTVL.

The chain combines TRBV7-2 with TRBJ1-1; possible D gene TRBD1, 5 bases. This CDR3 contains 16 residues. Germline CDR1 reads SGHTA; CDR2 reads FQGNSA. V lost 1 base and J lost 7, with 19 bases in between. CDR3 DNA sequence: TGTGCCAGCAGCTTAGGTCACCAATTGCAGGGCTTTGAAGCTTTCTTT. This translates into CASSLGHQLQGFEAFF.

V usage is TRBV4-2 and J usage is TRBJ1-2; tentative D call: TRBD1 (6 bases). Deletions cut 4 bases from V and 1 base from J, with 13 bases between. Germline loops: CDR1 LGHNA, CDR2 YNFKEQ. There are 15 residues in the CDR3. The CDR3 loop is CASSRDPRGNYGYTF. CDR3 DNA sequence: TGTGCCAGCAGCCGAGACCCCAGGGGTAACTATGGCTACACCTTC.

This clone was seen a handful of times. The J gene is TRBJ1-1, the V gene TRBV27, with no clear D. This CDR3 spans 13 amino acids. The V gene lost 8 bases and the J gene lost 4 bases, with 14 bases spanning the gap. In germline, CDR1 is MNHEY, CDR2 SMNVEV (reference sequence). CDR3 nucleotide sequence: TGTGCCAGCGGACTTATGGGCCGCACTGAAGCTTTCTTT. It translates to CASGLMGRTEAFF.

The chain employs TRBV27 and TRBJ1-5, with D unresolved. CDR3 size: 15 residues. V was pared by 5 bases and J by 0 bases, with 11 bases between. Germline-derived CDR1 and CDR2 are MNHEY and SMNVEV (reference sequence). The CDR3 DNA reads TGTGCCAGCAGTCCCGGAGAGTATAGCAATCAGCCCCAGCATTTT. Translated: CASSPGEYSNQPQHF.

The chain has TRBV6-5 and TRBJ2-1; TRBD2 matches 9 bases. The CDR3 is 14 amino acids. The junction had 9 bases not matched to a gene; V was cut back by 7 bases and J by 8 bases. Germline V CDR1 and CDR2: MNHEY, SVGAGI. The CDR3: CASNMASGTDEQFF. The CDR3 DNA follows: TGTGCCAGCAATATGGCTAGCGGGACTGATGAGCAGTTCTTC.

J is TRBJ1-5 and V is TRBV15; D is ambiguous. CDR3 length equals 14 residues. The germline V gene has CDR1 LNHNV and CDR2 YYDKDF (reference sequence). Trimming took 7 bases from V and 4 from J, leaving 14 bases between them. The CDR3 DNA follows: TGTGCCACCAAGCAGTCAGGCATAAATCAGCCCCAGCATTTT. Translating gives CATKQSGINQPQHF.

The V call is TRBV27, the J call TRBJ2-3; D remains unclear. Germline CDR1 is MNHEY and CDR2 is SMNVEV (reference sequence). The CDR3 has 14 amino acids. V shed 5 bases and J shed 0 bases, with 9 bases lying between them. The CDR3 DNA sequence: TGTGCCAGCAGTGTCCTTCCTAGCACAGATACGCAGTATTTT. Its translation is CASSVLPSTDTQYF.

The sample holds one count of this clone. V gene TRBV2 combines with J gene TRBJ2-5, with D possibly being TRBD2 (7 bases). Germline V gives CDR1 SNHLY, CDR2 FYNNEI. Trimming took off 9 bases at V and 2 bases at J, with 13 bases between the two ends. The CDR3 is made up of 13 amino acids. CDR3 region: CASSGGSQETQYF. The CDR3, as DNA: TGTGCCAGTTCGGGGGGCTCACAAGAGACCCAGTACTTC.

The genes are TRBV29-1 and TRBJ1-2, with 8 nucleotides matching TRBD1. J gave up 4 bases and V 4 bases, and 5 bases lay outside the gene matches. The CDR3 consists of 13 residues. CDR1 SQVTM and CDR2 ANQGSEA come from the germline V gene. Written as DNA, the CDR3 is TGCAGCGTTGTGGCAGGGGGCTTCTATGGCTACACCTTC. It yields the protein CSVVAGGFYGYTF.

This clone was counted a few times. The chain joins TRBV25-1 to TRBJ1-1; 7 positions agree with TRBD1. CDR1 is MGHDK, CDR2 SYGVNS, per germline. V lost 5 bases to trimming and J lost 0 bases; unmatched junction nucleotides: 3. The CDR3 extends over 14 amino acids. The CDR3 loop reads CASSLTGMNTEAFF. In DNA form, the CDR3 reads TGTGCCAGCAGTTTGACAGGGATGAACACTGAAGCTTTCTTT. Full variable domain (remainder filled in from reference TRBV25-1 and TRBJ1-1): EADIYQTPRYLVIGTGKKITLECSQTMGHDKMYWYQQDPGMELHLIHYSYGVNSTEKGDLSSESTVSRIRTEHFPLTLESARPSHTSQYLCASSLTGMNTEAFFGQGTRLTVV.

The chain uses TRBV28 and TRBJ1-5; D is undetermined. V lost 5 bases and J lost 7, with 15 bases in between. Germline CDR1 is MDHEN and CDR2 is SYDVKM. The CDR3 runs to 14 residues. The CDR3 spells CASSPMGGGQPQHF. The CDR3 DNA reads TGTGCCAGCAGTCCAATGGGAGGCGGACAGCCCCAGCATTTT.